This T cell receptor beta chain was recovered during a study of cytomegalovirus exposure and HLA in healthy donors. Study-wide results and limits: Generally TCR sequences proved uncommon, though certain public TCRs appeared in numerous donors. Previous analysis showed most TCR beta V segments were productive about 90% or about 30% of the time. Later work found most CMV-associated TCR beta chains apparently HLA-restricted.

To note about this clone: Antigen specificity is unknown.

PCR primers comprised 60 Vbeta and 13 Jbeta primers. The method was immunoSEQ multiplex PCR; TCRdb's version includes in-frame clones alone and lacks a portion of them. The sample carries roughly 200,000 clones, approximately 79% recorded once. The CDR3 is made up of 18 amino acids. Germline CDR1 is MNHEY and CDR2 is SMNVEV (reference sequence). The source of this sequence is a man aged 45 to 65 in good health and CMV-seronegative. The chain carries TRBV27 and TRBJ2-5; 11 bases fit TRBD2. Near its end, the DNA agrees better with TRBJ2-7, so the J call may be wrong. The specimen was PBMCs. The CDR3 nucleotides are TGTGCCAGCAGTCCCGAGGGGGTAGCGGGAGGGCCCTCCTACGAGCAGTACTTC. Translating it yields CASSPEGVAGGPSYEQYF.